Listed here are 18 T cell receptor beta chains from one sample, sequenced in a study of lymphopenia after photon versus proton radiotherapy. Some clones are missing from TCRdb's copy, which holds only in-frame ones; the method was immunoSEQ multiplex PCR. The table shows just over 25,000 clones, with 75% to 90% occurring only once. The sample here was peripheral blood, taken from a patient treated with photon-based radiotherapy. These receptors were obtained from a man younger than 45 with gastric cancer.

V and J are TRBV28 and TRBJ2-7; D gene ambiguous. V lost 8 bases, J lost 2 bases, and 16 bases lay in between. The CDR3 is made up of 14 amino acids. Germline loops: CDR1 MDHEN, CDR2 SYDVKM. This CDR3 is CASASWPETYEQYF. The CDR3, as DNA: TGTGCCAGCGCCTCCTGGCCAGAAACCTACGAGCAGTACTTC.

V and J are TRBV10-3 and TRBJ1-2; 7 bases map to TRBD1. The length of the CDR3 is 14 residues. The V segment lost 6 bases and the J segment 8 bases; nucleotides outside the gene matches: 12. Germline-derived CDR1 and CDR2 are ENHRY and SYGVKD. Written as DNA, the CDR3 is TGTGCCATCAGCACCGGGACAGCCGCCTGGGGCTACACCTTC. Residues: CAISTGTAAWGYTF.

This chain joins TRBV13 and TRBJ1-1; D ambiguous. Trimming took off 1 base at V and 5 bases at J, with 11 bases between the two ends. This CDR3 has 14 amino acids. Germline CDR1 reads PRHDT; CDR2 reads FYEKMQ (reference sequence). Here the CDR3 reads CASSLEALGTEAFF. The CDR3 DNA reads as TGTGCCAGCAGCTTAGAGGCGTTGGGAACTGAAGCTTTCTTT.

The chain uses TRBV7-2 and TRBJ1-1, with 9 bases aligning to TRBD1. In germline, CDR1 is SGHTA, CDR2 FQGNSA. The junction had 18 bases not matched to a gene; V was cut back by 5 bases and J by 5 bases. There are 18 residues in the CDR3. CDR3: CASSPRTGTGTGRTEAFF. CDR3 in DNA: TGTGCCAGCAGCCCAAGAACCGGGACAGGGACCGGGAGGACTGAAGCTTTCTTT. Using reference TRBV7-2 and TRBJ1-1 for the parts outside the CDR3, the full variable domain is GAGVSQSPSNKVTEKGKDVELRCDPISGHTALYWYRQSLGQGLEFLIYFQGNSAPDKSGLPSDRFSAERTGGSVSTLTIQRTQQEDSAVYLCASSPRTGTGTGRTEAFFGQGTRLTVV.

The chain joins TRBV4-2 to TRBJ1-4; no clear D. The ends were cut back, 4 bases at V and 2 bases at J, with 11 bases in the middle. Germline V gene sequence: CDR1 LGHNA, CDR2 YNFKEQ. This CDR3 comprises 15 residues. CDR3 in amino acids: CASSPARVTNEKLFF. DNA of the CDR3: TGTGCCAGCAGCCCAGCTCGGGTTACTAATGAAAAACTGTTTTTT.

This sequence joins TRBV20-1 and TRBJ2-7; D unclear. CDR1 is DFQATT and CDR2 is SNEGSKA in the germline V gene (reference sequence). This CDR3 contains 11 residues. With 5 bases removed from V and 4 bases from J, the gap between germline ends came to 9 bases. The DNA for the CDR3 is TGCAGTGCTGTAGACGGTTACGAGCAGTACTTC. This translates into CSAVDGYEQYF.

This clone has a single count. As DNA, the CDR3 is TGCAGCGCCGGCCGTTCAGACAATGAGCAGTTCTTC. Its protein is CSAGRSDNEQFF. The genes are TRBV29-1 and TRBJ2-1, with unresolved D. Germline CDR1 is SQVTM and CDR2 is ANQGSEA. V was cut by 7 bases and J by 5 bases, with 12 bases left in between. This CDR3 is 12 amino acids long.

V and J are TRBV21-1 and TRBJ2-1. TRBV21-1 is a pseudogene. The length of the CDR3 is 14 residues. CDR3 bases: TGTGCCAGCGGACAACCGGGACCTAACAATGAGCAGTTCTTC. It encodes CASGQPGPNNEQFF.

This clone was observed a few times. The chain links TRBV6-6 to TRBJ1-5; D gene uncertain. V was clipped by 6 bases and J by 3 bases, with 12 bases between them. Germline CDR1 MNHNY, CDR2 SVGAGI (reference sequence). The CDR3 extends over 14 amino acids. CDR3: CASSFTSINQPQHF. For the CDR3, the DNA is TGTGCCAGCAGCTTTACATCGATCAATCAGCCCCAGCATTTT.

The rearrangement uses TRBV29-1 and TRBJ2-5; tentative D call: TRBD2 (6 bases). V shed 5 bases and J shed 5 bases, with 18 bases lying between them. The CDR3 runs to 14 residues. The germline CDR1 and CDR2 sequences are SQVTM and ANQGSEA. DNA of the CDR3: TGCAGCGTTACCCCCGGGACTTCATCTGAGACCCAGTACTTC. This sequence encodes CSVTPGTSSETQYF.

This clone showed up just a few times. The gene calls are TRBV27 and TRBJ2-2; D remains unclear. Deletions cut 4 bases from V and 1 base from J, with 7 bases between. The CDR3 extends over 14 amino acids. Looked up from germline, CDR1 is MNHEY and CDR2 is SMNVEV (reference sequence). The CDR3 coding sequence is TGTGCCAGCAGTTCACAACTGAACACCGGGGAGCTGTTTTTT. Protein sequence: CASSSQLNTGELFF.

V gene TRBV13 combines with J gene TRBJ2-6; 9 bases map to TRBD1. The CDR3 spans 16 residues. Unmatched junction bases numbered 2, after V lost 0 bases and J lost 5 bases. Germline V gene data show CDR1 as PRHDT and CDR2 as FYEKMQ (reference sequence). The CDR3, as DNA: TGTGCCAGCAGCTTAGGCGGGACAGGGTGGGCCAACGTCCTGACTTTC. This gives the protein CASSLGGTGWANVLTF.

CDR3 DNA: TGTGCCAGCAGCCCCGGATCGCCAGATACGCAGTATTTT. Amino acids: CASSPGSPDTQYF. The gene calls are TRBV9 and TRBJ2-3; the D is unclear. CDR3 size: 13 residues. Germline V gene lookup returns CDR1 SGDLS and CDR2 YYNGEE. Between the trimmed V and J ends, which lost 4 bases and 4 bases, there was a span of 10 bases.

The rearrangement uses TRBV18 and TRBJ2-7; D may be TRBD1 or TRBD2 (5 bases each). The V gene's germline CDR1 is KGHSH and CDR2 LQKENI. The CDR3 totals 14 residues. Trimming took off 3 bases at V and 3 bases at J, with 12 bases between the two ends. The CDR3 loop reads CASSPSGTNYEQYF. CDR3 DNA: TGTGCCAGCTCACCTTCCGGGACCAACTACGAGCAGTACTTC.

This clone was counted a few times. V usage is TRBV6-4 and J usage is TRBJ1-2; D is ambiguous. Per the germline V gene, CDR1 is MRHNA and CDR2 is SNTAGT. The CDR3 runs to 9 residues. V was trimmed by 8 bases and J by 8 bases, leaving 6 bases between them. CDR3 amino acids: CASRGGYTF. CDR3 DNA sequence: TGTGCCAGCCGCGGGGGCTACACCTTC.

The V and J genes are TRBV20-1 and TRBJ1-5, with 7 bases that match TRBD1. This CDR3 spans 11 amino acids. CDR1 DFQATT and CDR2 SNEGSKA come from the germline V gene (reference sequence). The V and J ends lost 6 bases and 11 bases, in that order; junction bases with no gene match: 7. The CDR3 here is CSARLQGAQHF. For the CDR3, the DNA is TGCAGTGCCCGCCTCCAGGGGGCCCAGCATTTT.

The chain employs TRBV6-4 and TRBJ1-1; D perhaps matches TRBD1 (5 bases). The CDR3 contains 8 residues. Trimming pared 8 bases from V and 11 bases from J, leaving 6 bases between. The germline CDR1 and CDR2 sequences are MRHNA and SNTAGT. The CDR3 DNA is TGTGCCAGCGGGACGGCTTTCTTT. It codes for CASGTAFF.

This clone occurred a few times. The chain is built from TRBV9 and TRBJ2-1; weak D call: TRBD2 (6 bases). CDR1 is SGDLS and CDR2 is YYNGEE in the germline V gene. This CDR3 is 17 amino acids long. The V end was cut by 4 bases, the J end by 2 bases, with 19 bases between. CDR3 sequence reads: CASSLLAGYETYNEQFF. CDR3 coding DNA: TGTGCCAGCAGCCTACTGGCGGGGTACGAGACCTACAATGAGCAGTTCTTC.